These T cell receptor beta chains were read from a single sample in a study of graft-versus-host responses after intestinal transplantation. Only in-frame clones appear in the TCRdb table, and some are missing; sequencing was by immunoSEQ multiplex PCR. The top ten hold 3% to 5% of the sample, which has 7,000 to 9,000 clones, 30% seen once. The sample consisted of alloreactive CD4+ T cells from a mixed lymphocyte reaction culture, taken before transplantation. The receptors derive from a human patient who was an organ donor for intestinal transplantation. The CDR3 runs from the conserved cysteine through the conserved F or W. D genes are given only for firm matches. Clone size, where shown, is once, few, many, or a class for clones that have expanded.

d_call: NA
clone_size: once
v_call: TRBV6-5
j_call: TRBJ2-5
cdr3_nt: TGTGCCAGCAGTTGGGCTGTAGAAGAGACCCAGTACTTC
cdr3_aa: CASSWAVEETQYF

d_call: NA
clone_size: large
v_call: TRBV5-6
j_call: TRBJ1-2
cdr3_nt: TGTGCCAGCAGCCTATGGCGGGGAACAACCGGGTACACCTTC
cdr3_aa: CASSLWRGTTGYTF

d_call: NA
clone_size: NA
v_call: TRBV9
j_call: TRBJ1-5
cdr3_nt: TGTGCCAGCAGCGTAAGGAGGGAACGGCAGCCCCAGCATTTT
cdr3_aa: CASSVRRERQPQHF

d_call: NA
clone_size: NA
v_call: TRBV6-1
j_call: TRBJ1-5
cdr3_nt: TGTGCCAGCAGTGCTGGGCTCGCAGGTCGGGGTCAGCCCCAGCATTTT
cdr3_aa: CASSAGLAGRGQPQHF

d_call: NA
clone_size: few
v_call: TRBV6-5
j_call: TRBJ2-5
cdr3_nt: TGTGCCAGCAGGAGGGGGGAGACCCAGTACTTC
cdr3_aa: CASRRGETQYF

d_call: TRBD1
clone_size: NA
v_call: TRBV6-5
j_call: TRBJ1-2
cdr3_nt: TGTGCCAGCAGTTCGCGACAGGGCTTGGGCTACACCTTC
cdr3_aa: CASSSRQGLGYTF

d_call: NA
clone_size: NA
v_call: TRBV6-1
j_call: TRBJ2-2
cdr3_nt: TGTGCCAGCAAGGGGATTGCGGACACCGGGGAGCTGTTTTTT
cdr3_aa: CASKGIADTGELFF

d_call: NA
clone_size: NA
v_call: TRBV15
j_call: TRBJ2-7
cdr3_nt: TGTGCCACCAGCCCATTACGCCGGACAGCCTACGAGCAGTACTTC
cdr3_aa: CATSPLRRTAYEQYF

d_call: TRBD1
clone_size: few
v_call: TRBV4-1
j_call: TRBJ2-7
cdr3_nt: TGCGCCAGCAGCCAAGATTCGATCAGGACAGGCCCTACATTC
cdr3_aa: CASSQDSIRTGPTF

d_call: TRBD1
clone_size: few
v_call: TRBV6-1
j_call: TRBJ2-1
cdr3_nt: TGTGCCAGCAGTTCACAGGGGAAGCAGTTCTTC
cdr3_aa: CASSSQGKQFF

d_call: TRBD1
clone_size: once
v_call: TRBV12-5
j_call: TRBJ1-2
cdr3_nt: TGTGCTAGTGGTTTGGACCCGGGGACAGGGTTGGGGGGCTACACCTTC
cdr3_aa: CASGLDPGTGLGGYTF

d_call: NA
clone_size: medium-sized
v_call: TRBV4-1
j_call: TRBJ2-7
cdr3_nt: TGCGCCAGCAGCCAAGAGGTAGGCGGCGGGCCCCCCTACGAGCAGTACTTC
cdr3_aa: CASSQEVGGGPPYEQYF

d_call: NA
clone_size: few
v_call: TRBV11-3
j_call: TRBJ2-7
cdr3_nt: TGTGCCAGCAGCTTACAACCCTCCTCGAGCAACGAGCAGTACTTC
cdr3_aa: CASSLQPSSSNEQYF

d_call: NA
clone_size: NA
v_call: TRBV2
j_call: TRBJ2-2
cdr3_nt: TGTGCCAGCAGTCCCCGGTTGAACGGGGAGCTGTTTTTT
cdr3_aa: CASSPRLNGELFF

d_call: TRBD2
clone_size: NA
v_call: TRBV7-2
j_call: TRBJ2-3
cdr3_nt: TGTGCCAGCAGCTTAGCAGCGGGAGGCCGCACAGATACGCAGTATTTT
cdr3_aa: CASSLAAGGRTDTQYF

d_call: NA
clone_size: NA
v_call: TRBV6-1
j_call: TRBJ2-3
cdr3_nt: TGTGCCAGCAAGGGGGGGGGAGGGGCAGATACGCAGTATTTT
cdr3_aa: CASKGGGGADTQYF

d_call: TRBD1
clone_size: NA
v_call: TRBV4-2
j_call: TRBJ2-1
cdr3_nt: TGTGCCAGCAGCAGACAGGGTTCGGGCTACAATGAGCAGTTCTTC
cdr3_aa: CASSRQGSGYNEQFF

d_call: NA
clone_size: NA
v_call: TRBV5-4
j_call: TRBJ2-1
cdr3_nt: TGTGCCAGCAGCTCGGACTCCCTGATGAGGTATGAGCAGTTCTTC
cdr3_aa: CASSSDSLMRYEQFF

d_call: TRBD1
clone_size: NA
v_call: TRBV6-6
j_call: TRBJ1-2
cdr3_nt: TGTGCCAGCAGTTACTTGGACAGGGCGGATGGCTACACCTTC
cdr3_aa: CASSYLDRADGYTF

d_call: NA
clone_size: few
v_call: TRBV28
j_call: TRBJ2-7
cdr3_nt: TGTGCCAGCACCTCCCAATCAGGGGTCGACGAGCAGTACTTC
cdr3_aa: CASTSQSGVDEQYF

d_call: NA
clone_size: few
v_call: TRBV9
j_call: TRBJ1-5
cdr3_nt: TGTGCCAGCAGCCCTGGGGCCTTCAATCAGCCCCAGCATTTT
cdr3_aa: CASSPGAFNQPQHF

d_call: NA
clone_size: once
v_call: TRBV5-4
j_call: TRBJ1-2
cdr3_nt: TGTGCCAGCACCTTACCCTCAGGGGCGAACTATGGCTACACCTTC
cdr3_aa: CASTLPSGANYGYTF

d_call: TRBD2
clone_size: NA
v_call: TRBV2
j_call: TRBJ2-1
cdr3_nt: TGTGCCAGCAGGGCCGGGACTAGCTACCATGAGCAGTTCTTC
cdr3_aa: CASRAGTSYHEQFF

d_call: TRBD1
clone_size: few
v_call: TRBV6-5
j_call: TRBJ1-5
cdr3_nt: TGTGCCAGCAGCAACCGACAGGGAGGTCAGCCCCAGCATTTT
cdr3_aa: CASSNRQGGQPQHF

d_call: NA
clone_size: few
v_call: TRBV2
j_call: TRBJ1-5
cdr3_nt: TGTGCCAGCAGTTTTGCCCGCGGGGGGGACAATCAGCCCCAGCATTTT
cdr3_aa: CASSFARGGDNQPQHF

d_call: NA
clone_size: NA
v_call: TRBV20-1
j_call: TRBJ1-2
cdr3_nt: TGCAGTGCGGGGCGTTGGGCCGGCACCTTC
cdr3_aa: CSAGRWAGTF